The following is a T cell receptor beta chain sequence with its context. Its matching antigen is unknown. CDR1 is MNHEY and CDR2 is SVGAGI in the germline V gene. This CDR3 has 14 amino acids. The germline V and J ends were trimmed by 7 bases and 6 bases, with 19 bases remaining between them. Here immunoSEQ multiplex PCR was the method, and the copy in TCRdb shows in-frame clones only, minus some. The repertoire has fewer than 35,000 clones, 85% to 90% of them found once; the top ten carry around 20%. This entry belongs to a study of a mutant IDH1 vaccine in newly diagnosed glioma. Study details: Previous care, which was radiotherapy, temozolomide, or both, most often involved both.

Time point indicated: week 11, during vaccination. The content of each vaccine dose was 300 ug of mutant IDH1 20-mer peptide, and topical imiquimod accompanied it. The chain is built from TRBV6-5 and TRBJ2-7; possibly TRBD1 for D (5 bases). This TCR was recovered from a man between 18 and 35 years old with glioma. The source was PBMCs, collected from a glioma patient whose treatment included an IDH1 peptide vaccine. The CDR3 loop is CASTPGRQSSEQYF. CDR3 nucleotide sequence: TGTGCCAGCACCCCAGGGCGGCAGTCGAGCGAGCAGTACTTC.